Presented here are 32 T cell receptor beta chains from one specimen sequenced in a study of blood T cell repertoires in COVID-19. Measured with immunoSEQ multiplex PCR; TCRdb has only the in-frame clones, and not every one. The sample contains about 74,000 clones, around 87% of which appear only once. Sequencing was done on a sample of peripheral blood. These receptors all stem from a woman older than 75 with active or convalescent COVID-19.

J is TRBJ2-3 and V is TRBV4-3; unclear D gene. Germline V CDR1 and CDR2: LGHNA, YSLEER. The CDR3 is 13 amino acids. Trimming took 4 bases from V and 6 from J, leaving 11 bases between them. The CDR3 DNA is TGCGCCAGCAGCCCATCTTTACGGGATACGCAGTATTTT. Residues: CASSPSLRDTQYF.

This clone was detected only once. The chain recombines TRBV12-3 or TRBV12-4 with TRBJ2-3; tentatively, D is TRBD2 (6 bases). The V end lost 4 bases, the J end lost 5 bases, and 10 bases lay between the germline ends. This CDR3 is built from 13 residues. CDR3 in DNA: TGTGCCAGCAGTTCGGGACTGCTAGATACGCAGTATTTT. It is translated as CASSSGLLDTQYF.

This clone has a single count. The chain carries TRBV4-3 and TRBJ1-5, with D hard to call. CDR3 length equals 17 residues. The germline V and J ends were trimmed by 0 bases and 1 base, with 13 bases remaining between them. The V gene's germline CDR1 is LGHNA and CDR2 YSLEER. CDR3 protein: CASSQDSRVESNQPQHF. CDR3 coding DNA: TGCGCCAGCAGCCAAGATTCCCGGGTTGAGAGCAATCAGCCCCAGCATTTT.

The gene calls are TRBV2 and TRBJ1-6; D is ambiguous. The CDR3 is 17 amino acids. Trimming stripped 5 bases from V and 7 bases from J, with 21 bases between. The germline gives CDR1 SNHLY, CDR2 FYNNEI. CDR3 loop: CASSPIAGSGLNSPLHF. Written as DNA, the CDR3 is TGTGCCAGCAGTCCCATAGCCGGGTCCGGACTCAATTCACCCCTCCACTTT.

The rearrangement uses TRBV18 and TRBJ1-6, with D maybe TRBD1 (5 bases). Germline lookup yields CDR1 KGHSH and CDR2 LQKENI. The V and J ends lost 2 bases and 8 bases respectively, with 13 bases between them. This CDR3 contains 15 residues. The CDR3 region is CASSPSGRSDSPLHF. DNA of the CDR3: TGTGCCAGCTCACCATCAGGGAGGTCGGATTCACCCCTCCACTTT.

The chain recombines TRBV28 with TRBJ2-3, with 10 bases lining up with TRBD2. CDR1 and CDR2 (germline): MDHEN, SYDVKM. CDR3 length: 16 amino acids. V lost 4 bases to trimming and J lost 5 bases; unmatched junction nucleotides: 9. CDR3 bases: TGTGCCAGCAGTTCCTCCAGCGGGGGGGCGGGAGATACGCAGTATTTT. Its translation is CASSSSSGGAGDTQYF.

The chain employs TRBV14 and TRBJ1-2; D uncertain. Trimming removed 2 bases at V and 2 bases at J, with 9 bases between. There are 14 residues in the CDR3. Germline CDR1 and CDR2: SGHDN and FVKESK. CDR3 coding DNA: TGTGCCAGCAGCCAACGCGCTTGGAACTATGGCTACACCTTC. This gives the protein CASSQRAWNYGYTF.

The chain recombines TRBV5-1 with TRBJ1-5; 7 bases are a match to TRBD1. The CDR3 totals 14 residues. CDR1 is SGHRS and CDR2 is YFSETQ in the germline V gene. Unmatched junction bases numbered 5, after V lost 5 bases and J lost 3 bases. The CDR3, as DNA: TGCGCCAGCAGTACCGGACAGGTCAATCAGCCCCAGCATTTT. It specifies CASSTGQVNQPQHF.

The CDR3 loop is CASSLSGTGGQETQYF. The CDR3, as DNA: TGTGCCAGCAGCTTATCTGGGACAGGGGGCCAAGAGACCCAGTACTTC. The rearrangement uses TRBV7-2 and TRBJ2-5; 11 bases match TRBD1. In germline, CDR1 is SGHTA, CDR2 FQGNSA. CDR3 size: 16 residues. Trimming cost V 2 bases and J 1 base; bases outside gene matches: 3. The variable domain in full, completed from reference TRBV7-2 and TRBJ2-5, reads GAGVSQSPSNKVTEKGKDVELRCDPISGHTALYWYRQSLGQGLEFLIYFQGNSAPDKSGLPSDRFSAERTGGSVSTLTIQRTQQEDSAVYLCASSLSGTGGQETQYFGPGTRLLVL.

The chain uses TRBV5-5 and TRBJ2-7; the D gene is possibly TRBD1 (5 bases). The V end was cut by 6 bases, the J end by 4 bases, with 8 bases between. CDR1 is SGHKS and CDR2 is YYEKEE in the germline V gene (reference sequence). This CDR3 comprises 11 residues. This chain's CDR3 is CASTKGYEQYF. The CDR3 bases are TGTGCCAGCACCAAGGGGTACGAGCAGTACTTC.

DNA for the CDR3: TGCAGCTCGATCAGGACAGGGAGGGGCACAGATACGCAGTATTTT. Translation gives CSSIRTGRGTDTQYF. The chain is built from TRBV29-1 and TRBJ2-3; TRBD1 might be the D (8 bases). Germline loops: CDR1 SQVTM, CDR2 ANQGSEA. The germline V and J ends were trimmed by 8 bases and 1 base, with 19 bases remaining between them. The CDR3 runs 15 residues.

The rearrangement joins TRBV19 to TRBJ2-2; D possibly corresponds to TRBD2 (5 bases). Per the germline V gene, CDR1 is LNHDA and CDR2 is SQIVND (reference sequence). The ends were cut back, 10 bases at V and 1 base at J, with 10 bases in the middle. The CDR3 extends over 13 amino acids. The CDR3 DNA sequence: TGTGCCACCGCGGGTCAGAACACCGGGGAGCTGTTTTTT. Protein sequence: CATAGQNTGELFF.

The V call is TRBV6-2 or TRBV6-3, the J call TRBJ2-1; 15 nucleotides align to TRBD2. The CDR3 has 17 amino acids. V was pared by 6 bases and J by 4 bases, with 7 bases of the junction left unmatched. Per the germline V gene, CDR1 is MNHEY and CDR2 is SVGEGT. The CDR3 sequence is CASSTRTSGGAYNEQFF. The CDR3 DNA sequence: TGTGCCAGCAGCACCCGGACTAGCGGGGGGGCGTACAATGAGCAGTTCTTC.

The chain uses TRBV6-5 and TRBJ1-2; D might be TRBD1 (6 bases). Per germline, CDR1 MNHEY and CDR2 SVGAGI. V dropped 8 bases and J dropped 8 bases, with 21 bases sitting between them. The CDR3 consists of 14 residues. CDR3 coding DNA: TGTGCCAGCTCCGAGGGGTGGGGGCTTGAGGGCTACACCTTC. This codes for CASSEGWGLEGYTF.

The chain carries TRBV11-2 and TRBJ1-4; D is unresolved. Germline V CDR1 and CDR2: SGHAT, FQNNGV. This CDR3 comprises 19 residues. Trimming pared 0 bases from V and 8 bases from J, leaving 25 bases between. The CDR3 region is CASSLDAVMGSGRGEKLFF. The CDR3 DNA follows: TGTGCCAGCAGCTTAGATGCCGTAATGGGATCAGGAAGAGGGGAAAAACTGTTTTTT.

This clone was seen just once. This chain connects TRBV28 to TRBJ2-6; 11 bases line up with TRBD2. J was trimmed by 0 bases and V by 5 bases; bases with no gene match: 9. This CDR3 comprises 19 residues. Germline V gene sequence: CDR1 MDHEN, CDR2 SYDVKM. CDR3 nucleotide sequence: TGTGCCAGCAGTACCCGGACTAGCGGGTTTAACTCTGGGGCCAACGTCCTGACTTTC. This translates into CASSTRTSGFNSGANVLTF. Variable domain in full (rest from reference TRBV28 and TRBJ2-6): DVKVTQSSRYLVKRTGEKVFLECVQDMDHENMFWYRQDPGLGLRLIYFSYDVKMKEKGDIPEGYSVSREKKERFSLILESASTNQTSMYLCASSTRTSGFNSGANVLTFGAGSRLTVL.

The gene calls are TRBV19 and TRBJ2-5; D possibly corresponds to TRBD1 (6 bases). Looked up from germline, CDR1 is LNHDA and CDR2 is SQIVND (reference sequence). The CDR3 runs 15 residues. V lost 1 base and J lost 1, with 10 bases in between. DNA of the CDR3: TGTGCCAGTAGTATAGTTAGGACAGCCCAAGAGACCCAGTACTTC. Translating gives CASSIVRTAQETQYF.

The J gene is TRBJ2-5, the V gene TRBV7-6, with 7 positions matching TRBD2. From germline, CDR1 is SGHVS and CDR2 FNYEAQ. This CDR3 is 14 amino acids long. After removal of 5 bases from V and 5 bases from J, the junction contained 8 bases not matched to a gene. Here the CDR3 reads CASSTMGEGETQYF. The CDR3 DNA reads TGTGCCAGCAGCACTATGGGGGAGGGGGAGACCCAGTACTTC.

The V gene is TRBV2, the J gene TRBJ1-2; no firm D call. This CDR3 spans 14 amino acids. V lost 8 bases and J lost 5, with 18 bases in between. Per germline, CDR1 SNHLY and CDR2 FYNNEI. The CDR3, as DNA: TGTGCCAGCGCTTCATGGGCTGGGCTTTATGGCTACACCTTC. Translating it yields CASASWAGLYGYTF.

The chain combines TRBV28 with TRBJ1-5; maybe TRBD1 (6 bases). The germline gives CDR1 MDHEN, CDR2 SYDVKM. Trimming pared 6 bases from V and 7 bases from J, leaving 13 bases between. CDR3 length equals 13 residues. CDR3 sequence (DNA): TGTGCCAGCAGCTTAGGGGGGGAACAGCCCCAGCATTTT. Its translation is CASSLGGEQPQHF.

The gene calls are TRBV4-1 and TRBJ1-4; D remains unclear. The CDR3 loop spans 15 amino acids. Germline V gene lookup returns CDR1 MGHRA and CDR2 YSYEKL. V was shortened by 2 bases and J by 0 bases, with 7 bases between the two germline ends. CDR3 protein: CASSQLSATNEKLFF. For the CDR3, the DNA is TGCGCCAGCAGCCAACTATCGGCAACTAATGAAAAACTGTTTTTT.

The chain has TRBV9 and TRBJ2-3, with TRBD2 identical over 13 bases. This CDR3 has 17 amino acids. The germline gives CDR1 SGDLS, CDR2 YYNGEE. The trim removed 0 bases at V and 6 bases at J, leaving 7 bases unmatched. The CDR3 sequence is CASSVEGGLAGLDTQYF. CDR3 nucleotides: TGTGCCAGCAGCGTAGAAGGGGGACTAGCGGGGTTGGATACGCAGTATTTT.

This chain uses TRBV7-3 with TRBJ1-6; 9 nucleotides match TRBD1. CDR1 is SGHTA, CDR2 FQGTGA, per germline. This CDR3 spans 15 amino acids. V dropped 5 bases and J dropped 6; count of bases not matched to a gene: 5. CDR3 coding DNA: TGTGCCAGCAGCCCGGGGACAGGGAGTAATTCACCCCTCCACTTT. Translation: CASSPGTGSNSPLHF.

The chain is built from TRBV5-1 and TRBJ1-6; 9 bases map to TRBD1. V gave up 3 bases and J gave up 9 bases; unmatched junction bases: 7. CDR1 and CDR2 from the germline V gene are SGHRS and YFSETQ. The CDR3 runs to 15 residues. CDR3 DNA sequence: TGCGCCAGCAGCTCTAGGACAGGGGATGGTTCACCCCTCCACTTT. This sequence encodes CASSSRTGDGSPLHF.

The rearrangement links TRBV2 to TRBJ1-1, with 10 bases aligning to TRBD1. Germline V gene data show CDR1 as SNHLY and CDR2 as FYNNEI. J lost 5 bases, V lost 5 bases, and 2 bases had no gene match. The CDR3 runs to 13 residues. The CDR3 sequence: CASSRDRGTEAFF. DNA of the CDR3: TGTGCCAGCAGTAGGGACAGGGGAACTGAAGCTTTCTTT.

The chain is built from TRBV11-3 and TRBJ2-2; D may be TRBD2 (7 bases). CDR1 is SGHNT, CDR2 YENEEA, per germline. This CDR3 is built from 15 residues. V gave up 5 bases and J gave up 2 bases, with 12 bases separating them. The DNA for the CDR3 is TGTGCCAGCAGCCGAGGGGGGGCAAACACCGGGGAGCTGTTTTTT. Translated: CASSRGGANTGELFF.

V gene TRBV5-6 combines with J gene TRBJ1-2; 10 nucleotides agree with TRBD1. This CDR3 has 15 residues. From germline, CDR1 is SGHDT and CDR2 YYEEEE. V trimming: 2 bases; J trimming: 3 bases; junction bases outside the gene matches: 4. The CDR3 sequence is CASSLPGQGYYGYTF. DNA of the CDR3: TGTGCCAGCAGCTTACCGGGACAGGGGTACTATGGCTACACCTTC. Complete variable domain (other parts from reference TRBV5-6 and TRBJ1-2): DAGVTQSPTHLIKTRGQQVTLRCSPKSGHDTVSWYQQALGQGPQFIFQYYEEEERQRGNFPDRFSGHQFPNYSSELNVNALLLGDSALYLCASSLPGQGYYGYTFGSGTRLTVV.

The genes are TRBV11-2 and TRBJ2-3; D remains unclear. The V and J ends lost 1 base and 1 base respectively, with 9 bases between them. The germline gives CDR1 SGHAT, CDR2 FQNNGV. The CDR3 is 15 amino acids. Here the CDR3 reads CASSLAAAGTDTQYF. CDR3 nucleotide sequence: TGTGCCAGCAGCTTAGCCGCGGCGGGCACAGATACGCAGTATTTT.

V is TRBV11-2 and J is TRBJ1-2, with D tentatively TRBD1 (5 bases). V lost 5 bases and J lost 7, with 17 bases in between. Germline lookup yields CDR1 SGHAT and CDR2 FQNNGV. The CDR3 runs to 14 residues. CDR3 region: CASSPTGASGGYTF. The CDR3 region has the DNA TGTGCCAGCAGCCCAACAGGCGCGTCGGGTGGCTACACCTTC.

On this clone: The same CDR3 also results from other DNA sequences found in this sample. The CDR3 nucleotides are TGTGCCAGCAGCCGAGGGGAGACCCAGTACTTC. Amino acid sequence: CASSRGETQYF. The genes are TRBV7-9 and TRBJ2-5; D possibly corresponds to TRBD2 (5 bases). Germline-derived CDR1 and CDR2 are SEHNR and FQNEAQ (reference sequence). Trimming took off 5 bases at V and 5 bases at J, with 6 bases between the two ends. This CDR3 has 11 amino acids.

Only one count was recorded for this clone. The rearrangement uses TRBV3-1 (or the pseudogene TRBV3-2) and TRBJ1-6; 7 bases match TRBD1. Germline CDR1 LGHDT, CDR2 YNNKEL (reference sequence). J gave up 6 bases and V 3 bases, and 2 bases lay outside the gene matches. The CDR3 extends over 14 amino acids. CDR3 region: CASSQGQPNSPLHF. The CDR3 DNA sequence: TGTGCCAGCAGCCAGGGACAGCCTAATTCACCCCTCCACTTT.

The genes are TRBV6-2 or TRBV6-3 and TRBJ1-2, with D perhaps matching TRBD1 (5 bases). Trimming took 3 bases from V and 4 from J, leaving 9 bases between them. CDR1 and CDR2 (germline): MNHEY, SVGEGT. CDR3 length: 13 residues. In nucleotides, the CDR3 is TGTGCCAGCAGTTATCAGGGAAGCTATGGCTACACCTTC. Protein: CASSYQGSYGYTF.